This TCR beta chain originates from a study of T cell clonality in common variable immunodeficiency. The germline CDR1 and CDR2 sequences are KGHSH and LQKENI. The CDR3 length is 15 residues. In its sample, this clone was seen many times. What it binds is unknown. The CDR3 is cut off 3 residues early in the read; its end comes from the germline J gene. The study's findings and limits: Common variable immunodeficiency TCR beta sequences reportedly had fewer deletions and N-nucleotide insertions. Patient heterogeneity in the CVID cohort limited correlations between repertoire features and clinical complications.

Sequenced by immunoSEQ multiplex PCR; TCRdb stores in-frame clones only, minus some. The sample has 28,000 or so clones, none seen only once. The TCR sequence derives from a human donor with common variable immunodeficiency. This chain joins TRBV18 and TRBJ1-1; TRBD1 aligns across 11 bases. Material: peripheral blood mononuclear cells. The DNA read from the CDR3 is TGTGCCAGCTCACCATCCCCAAGGACAGGGGGCAAG. Amino acid sequence: CASSPSPRTGGK. The whole CDR3 is CASSPSPRTGGKAFF.